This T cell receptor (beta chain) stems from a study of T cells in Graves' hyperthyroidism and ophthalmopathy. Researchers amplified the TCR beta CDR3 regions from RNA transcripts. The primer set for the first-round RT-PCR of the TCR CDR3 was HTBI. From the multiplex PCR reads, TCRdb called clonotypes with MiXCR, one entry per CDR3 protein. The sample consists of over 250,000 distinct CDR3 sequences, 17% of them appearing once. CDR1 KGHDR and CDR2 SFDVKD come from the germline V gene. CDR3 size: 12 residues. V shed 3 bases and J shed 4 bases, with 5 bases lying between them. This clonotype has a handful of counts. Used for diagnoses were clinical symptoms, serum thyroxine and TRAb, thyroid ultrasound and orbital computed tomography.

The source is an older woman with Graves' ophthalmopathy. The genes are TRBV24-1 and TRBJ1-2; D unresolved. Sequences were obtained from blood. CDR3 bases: TGTGCCACCAGTGATGGGTTCTATGGCTACACCTTC. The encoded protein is CATSDGFYGYTF.